Presented here are 4 T cell receptor beta chains from one specimen sequenced in a study of spatial heterogeneity in lung cancer. Indicated time point: sample taken at primary tumor resection. One entry per CDR3 protein, called by TCRdb with MiXCR from the 5' RACE reads. The sample has around 6,000 distinct CDR3 sequences, 7.8% seen once. The sequenced sample was normal lung tissue next to the tumor, obtained at surgery. All receptors derive from a female donor with early-stage non-small cell lung cancer.

V is TRBV27 and J is TRBJ1-2, with unresolved D. Between the trimmed V and J ends, which lost 2 bases and 1 base, there was a span of 11 bases. Germline V gives CDR1 MNHEY, CDR2 SMNVEV (reference sequence). CDR3 size: 15 residues. The CDR3, as DNA: TGTGCCAGCAGTTTAGCCGGGCGGGGTAACTATGGCTACACCTTC. Residues: CASSLAGRGNYGYTF.

Within the sample, this clonotype is large. The chain employs TRBV27 and TRBJ1-2; 7 nucleotides align to TRBD1. Germline V gene lookup returns CDR1 MNHEY and CDR2 SMNVEV (reference sequence). The CDR3 extends over 14 amino acids. V shed 8 bases, J shed 2 bases, and the junction held 8 bases outside the gene matches. In nucleotides, the CDR3 is TGTGCCAGCGGATATGCGGACAGGAACTATGGCTACACCTTC. It specifies CASGYADRNYGYTF.

The V call is TRBV7-9, the J call TRBJ2-1; TRBD1 might be the D (5 bases). This CDR3 is built from 16 residues. V was cut by 5 bases and J by 2 bases, with 16 bases left in between. Germline loops: CDR1 SEHNR, CDR2 FQNEAQ (reference sequence). The DNA for the CDR3 is TGTGCCAGCAGCCAGACCCAGGGATTCGCCTACAATGAGCAGTTCTTC. This encodes CASSQTQGFAYNEQFF.

This clonotype was counted many times. The rearrangement links TRBV18 to TRBJ1-1, with D unresolved. The CDR3 has 13 residues. The germline V gene has CDR1 KGHSH and CDR2 LQKENI. V was trimmed by 3 bases and J by 5 bases, leaving 10 bases between them. DNA for the CDR3: TGTGCCAGCTCACCCCTTCGAGGGACTGAAGCTTTCTTT. Protein: CASSPLRGTEAFF.